The clone carrying this TCR beta chain was counted a single time. Its target is unknown. This record comes from a study of T cell responses to AZD1222 COVID-19 vaccine. Whole-study results and caveats: Increases in Spike-specific TCR breadth and depth were seen after two AZD1222 doses. Close to half of all spike-specific TCRs reportedly target regions of the variants that are unmutated.

Only in-frame clones appear in the TCRdb table, and some are missing; sequencing was by immunoSEQ multiplex PCR. The sample yields approximately 130,000 clones, roughly 90% seen once. Some second doses came at about 4 weeks and others at about 12 weeks; these were pooled. Source: peripheral blood, taken 28 days after the second AZD1222 dose. The TCR was taken from an adult who received the AZD1222 COVID-19 vaccine.

CDR3 residues: CASSPSSLSSYEQYF. The CDR3 nucleotides read TGTGCCAGCAGCCCATCCAGCCTGAGCTCCTACGAGCAGTACTTC. The V call is TRBV9, the J call TRBJ2-7; D gene ambiguous. The CDR3 runs 15 residues. V was clipped by 4 bases and J by 0 bases, with 14 bases between them. Germline CDR1 reads SGDLS; CDR2 reads YYNGEE.